The T cell receptor beta chain under discussion was sequenced for a study of vaccination and CD4 T cells after COVID-19. To note about this clonotype: Its specificity is unknown.

This sample's treatment: approximately 10-day PBMC culture with coronavirus spike peptide pools or control peptides (ViraFEST assay). Broader study findings: The study examined relatively few convalescent patients and included no early post-infection timepoints.

The Oncomine TCR Beta short-read assay sequenced DNA from cultured CD4+ T cells. TCRdb re-analysed the PCR reads in MiXCR, keeping a single row per CDR3 protein. The sample gives 10,000 or so distinct CDR3 sequences, 45% to 60% of which show up once; roughly a quarter is in the top ten. Between the trimmed V and J ends, which lost 4 bases and 2 bases, there was a span of 8 bases. The CDR3 consists of 13 residues. Germline CDR1 is SGHVS and CDR2 is FQNEAQ. The clonotype was recovered from a human donor who had recovered from COVID-19. Source material: CD4+ T cells from blood, cultured in vitro. This chain joins TRBV7-8 and TRBJ2-5, with D uncertain. The DNA for the CDR3 is TGTGCCAGCAGCTCTCTTAGGCAAGAGACCCAGTACTTC. Protein sequence: CASSSLRQETQYF.